The present T cell receptor beta chain was sequenced within a study of T cell responses to AZD1222 COVID-19 vaccine. The overall study: Pooled in the analysis were second doses at about 4 or about 12 weeks.

About this clone itself: Its specificity is not known.

Findings of the study overall: All repertoire sampling was performed exclusively after the peak T cell response. AZD1222 recipients seropositive at baseline numbered only six.

Some clones are missing from TCRdb's copy, which holds only in-frame ones; the method was immunoSEQ multiplex PCR. The sample has about 96,000 clones; about 89% are singletons. This CDR3 comprises 12 residues. The V and J ends lost 3 bases and 2 bases respectively, with 5 bases between them. The sequences come from peripheral blood, collected on day 0 of AZD1222 vaccination. The clonotype originates from an adult in good health. This chain links TRBV12-3 or TRBV12-4 with TRBJ2-7, with D unclear. The CDR3 here is CASSFVAYEQYF. The DNA of the CDR3 is TGTGCCAGCAGTTTCGTCGCCTACGAGCAGTACTTC.